Included here is one TCR beta chain sequence, with context. V lost 5 bases and J lost 2; bases outside the gene matches: 5. This CDR3 spans 14 amino acids. Germline V CDR1 and CDR2: GTSNPN, SVGIG (reference sequence). The sample originates from a study of OX40 agonist ivuxolimab in advanced cancers. Across the study: Hepatocellular carcinoma, melanoma, renal cell or head and neck cancer was diagnosed in the dose-escalation patients.

Clones were sequenced by immunoSEQ multiplex PCR, and TCRdb holds only the in-frame ones, with some missing. The sample consists of roughly 71,000 clones, roughly 84% of them appearing once. This clonotype was obtained from an adult with an advanced solid tumor such as melanoma, head and neck, liver or kidney cancer. Sequenced here: CD4+ or CD8+ T cells sorted from blood, sampled in a trial of the OX40 agonist ivuxolimab. The chain joins TRBV30 to TRBJ1-5; the match to TRBD1 covers 8 bases. CDR3 sequence (DNA): TGTGCCTGGGAAGGGACAGGAGGCAATCAGCCCCAGCATTTT. This translates into CAWEGTGGNQPQHF. The whole variable domain, filled in from reference TRBV30 and TRBJ1-5, reads SQTIHQWPATLVQPVGSPLSLECTVEGTSNPNLYWYRQAAGRGLQLLFYSVGIGQISSEVPQNLSASRPQDRQFILSSKKLLLSDSGFYLCAWEGTGGNQPQHFGDGTRLSIL.